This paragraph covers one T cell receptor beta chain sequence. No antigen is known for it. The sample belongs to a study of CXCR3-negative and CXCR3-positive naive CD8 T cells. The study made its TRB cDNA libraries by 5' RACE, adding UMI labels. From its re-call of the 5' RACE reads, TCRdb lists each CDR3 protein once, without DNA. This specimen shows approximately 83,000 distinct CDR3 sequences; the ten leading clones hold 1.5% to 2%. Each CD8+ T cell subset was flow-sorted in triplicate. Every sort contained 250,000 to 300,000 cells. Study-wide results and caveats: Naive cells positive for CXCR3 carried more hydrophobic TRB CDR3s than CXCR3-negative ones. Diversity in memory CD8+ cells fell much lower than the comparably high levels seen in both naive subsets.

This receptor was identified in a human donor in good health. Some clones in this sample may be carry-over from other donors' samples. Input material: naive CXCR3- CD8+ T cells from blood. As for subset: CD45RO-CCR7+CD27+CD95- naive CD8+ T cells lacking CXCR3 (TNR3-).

The CDR3 spells CSARSRGEETQYF. V is TRBV20-1 and J is TRBJ2-5; TCRdb returns TRBD1, unconfirmable since there is no DNA. Germline CDR1 is DFQATT and CDR2 is SNEGSKA (reference sequence). This CDR3 spans 13 amino acids.